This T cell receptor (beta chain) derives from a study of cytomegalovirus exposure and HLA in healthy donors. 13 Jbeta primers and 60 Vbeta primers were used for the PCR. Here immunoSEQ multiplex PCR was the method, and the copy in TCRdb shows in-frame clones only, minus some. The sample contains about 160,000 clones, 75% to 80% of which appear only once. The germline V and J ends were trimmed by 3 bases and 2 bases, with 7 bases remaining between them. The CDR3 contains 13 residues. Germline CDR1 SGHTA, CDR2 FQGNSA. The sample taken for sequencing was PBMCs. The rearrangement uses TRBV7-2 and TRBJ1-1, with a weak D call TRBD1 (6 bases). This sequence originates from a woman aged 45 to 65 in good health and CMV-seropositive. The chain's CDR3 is CASSLDSNTEAFF. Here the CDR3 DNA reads TGTGCCAGCAGCTTGGACAGTAACACTGAAGCTTTCTTT.